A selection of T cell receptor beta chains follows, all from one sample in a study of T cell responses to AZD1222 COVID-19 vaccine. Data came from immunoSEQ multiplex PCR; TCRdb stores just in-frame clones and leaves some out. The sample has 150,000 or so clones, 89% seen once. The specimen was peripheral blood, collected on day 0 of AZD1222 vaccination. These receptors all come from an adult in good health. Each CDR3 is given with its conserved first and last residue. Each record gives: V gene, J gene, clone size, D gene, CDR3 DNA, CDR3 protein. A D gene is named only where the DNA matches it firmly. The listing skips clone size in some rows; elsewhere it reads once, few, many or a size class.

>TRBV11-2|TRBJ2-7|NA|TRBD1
TGTGCCAGCAGCCCCAGTATGGCAGGGGGCGTCGAGCAGTACTTC
CASSPSMAGGVEQYF
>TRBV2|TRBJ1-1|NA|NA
TGTGCCAGCAGATCCCGGACCGGGAACACTGAAGCTTTCTTT
CASRSRTGNTEAFF
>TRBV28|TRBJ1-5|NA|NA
TGTGCCAGCAGTTTAGACTTCAATCAGCCCCAGCATTTT
CASSLDFNQPQHF
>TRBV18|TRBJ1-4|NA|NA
TGTGCCAGCTCACCGGGAATTAATGAAAAACTGTTTTTT
CASSPGINEKLFF
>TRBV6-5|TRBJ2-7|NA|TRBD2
TGTGCCAGCAGAAACAGCGGGAGTCTCATCTACGAGCAGTACTTC
CASRNSGSLIYEQYF
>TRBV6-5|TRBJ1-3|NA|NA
TGTGCCAGCAGCCTTAGGGGGGGCACTGGAAACACCATATATTTT
CASSLRGGTGNTIYF
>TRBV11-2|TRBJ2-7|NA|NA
TGTGCCAGCAGCGGACCCACGGCGGGCGGACCTTTGGCCTACGAGCAGTACTTC
CASSGPTAGGPLAYEQYF
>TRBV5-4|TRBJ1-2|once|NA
TGTGCCAGCAGCTGGAGGGACGGGGCGAACTATGGCTACACCTTC
CASSWRDGANYGYTF
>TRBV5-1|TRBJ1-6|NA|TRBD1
TGCGCCAGCAGCTTGGGACAGGGAGGTGGTTCACCCCTCCACTTT
CASSLGQGGGSPLHF
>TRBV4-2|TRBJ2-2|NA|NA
TGTGCCAGCAGCCAAGTCCCAGCGGACCCCACCGGGGAGCTGTTTTTT
CASSQVPADPTGELFF
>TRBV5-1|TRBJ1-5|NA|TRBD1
TGCGCCAGCAGCTGGGGACAGGGGGAAGATCAGCCCCAGCATTTT
CASSWGQGEDQPQHF
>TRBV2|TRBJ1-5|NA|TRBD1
TGTGCCAGCAGGATGGACAGGAACCAGCCCCAGCATTTT
CASRMDRNQPQHF
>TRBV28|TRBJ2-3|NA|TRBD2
TGTGCCAGCAGTCGGACTAGCTCTAGCACAGATACGCAGTATTTT
CASSRTSSSTDTQYF
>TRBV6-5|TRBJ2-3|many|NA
TGTGCCAGCAGTCACCAGGAGGCGCACACAGATACGCAGTATTTT
CASSHQEAHTDTQYF
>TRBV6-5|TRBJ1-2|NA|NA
TGTGCCAGCAGTTACTCTACGGGAATAGGTGGCTACACCTTC
CASSYSTGIGGYTF
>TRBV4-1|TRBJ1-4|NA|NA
TGCGCCAGCAGCCAAGATCGTCCAGGAGCAAATGAAAAACTGTTTTTT
CASSQDRPGANEKLFF
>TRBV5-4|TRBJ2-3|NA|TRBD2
TGTGCCAGTAGGGAGGGCGGGAGGAGCACAGATACGCAGTATTTT
CASREGGRSTDTQYF
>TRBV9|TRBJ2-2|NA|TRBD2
TGTGCCAGCAGCGTATCGAGCGGGAGGGCCGGGGAGCTGTTTTTT
CASSVSSGRAGELFF
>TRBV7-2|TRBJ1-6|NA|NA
TGTGCCAGCAGCTTAGATCTGGGGTATAATTCACCCCTCCACTTT
CASSLDLGYNSPLHF
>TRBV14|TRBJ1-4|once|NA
TGTGCCAGCAGCCACTTGGTAGGCGAAAAACTGTTTTTT
CASSHLVGEKLFF
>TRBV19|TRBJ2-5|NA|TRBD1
TGTGCCAGTAGTATAGTGGGGACAGGGGACGAGACCCAGTACTTC
CASSIVGTGDETQYF
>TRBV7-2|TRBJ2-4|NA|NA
TGTGCCAGCAGCTCCTCTGGTGGGAAAAACATTCAGTACTTC
CASSSSGGKNIQYF